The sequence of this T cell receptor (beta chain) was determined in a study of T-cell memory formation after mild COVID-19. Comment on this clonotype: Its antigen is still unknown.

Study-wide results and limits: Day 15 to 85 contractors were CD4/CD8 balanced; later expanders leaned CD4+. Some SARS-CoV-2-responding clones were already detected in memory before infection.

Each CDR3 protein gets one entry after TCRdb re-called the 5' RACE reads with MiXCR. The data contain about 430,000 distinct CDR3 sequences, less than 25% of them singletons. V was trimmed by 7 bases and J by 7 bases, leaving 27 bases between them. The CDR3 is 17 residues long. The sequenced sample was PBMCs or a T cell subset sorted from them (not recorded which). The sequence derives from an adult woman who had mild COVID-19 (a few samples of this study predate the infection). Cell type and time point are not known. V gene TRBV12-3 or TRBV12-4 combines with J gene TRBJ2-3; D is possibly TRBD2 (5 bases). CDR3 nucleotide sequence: TGTGCCAGCACCATTTCGCTGCTAGCCCTATCTGGGAATACGCAGTATTTT. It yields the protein CASTISLLALSGNTQYF.